The clone carrying this T cell receptor beta chain was detected a few times. Antigen specificity is unknown. This record comes from a study of T cells in Graves' hyperthyroidism and ophthalmopathy. V was trimmed by 3 bases and J by 4 bases, leaving 12 bases between them. This CDR3 spans 14 amino acids. The germline V gene has CDR1 KGHSH and CDR2 LQKENI. Study-wide points: Most expanded thyroid clonotypes above 0.001 recurred in blood. Ophthalmopathy was distinguished from stable hyperthyroidism by 13 V-J signatures.

Amplified regions were TCR beta CDR3 sequences from RNA transcripts. HTBI primers were the set used in a first-round RT-PCR of the TCR CDR3. TCRdb re-analysed the multiplex PCR reads in MiXCR, keeping a single row per CDR3 protein. The profile shows 480,000 or so distinct CDR3 sequences, roughly 45% of them singletons. The V gene is TRBV18, the J gene TRBJ2-5; unclear D gene. The source material was peripheral blood or thyroid tissue (not recorded which). This receptor was identified in an adult woman with Graves' disease, either hyperthyroidism or ophthalmopathy (not recorded which). The CDR3 reads CASSPGIPRETQYF. DNA of the CDR3: TGTGCCAGCTCACCGGGCATTCCTCGAGAGACCCAGTACTTC. Complete variable domain (other parts from reference TRBV18 and TRBJ2-5): NAGVMQNPRHLVRRRGQEARLRCSPMKGHSHVYWYRQLPEEGLKFMVYLQKENIIDESGMPKERFSAEFPKEGPSILRIQQVVRGDSAAYFCASSPGIPRETQYFGPGTRLLVL.